This TCR beta chain was observed in a study of cytotoxic CD8 clonotypes in ibrutinib-treated CLL (dated by TCRdb to the early 2020s). General notes on the study: The cohort included roughly 15 treatment-naive and eleven to twelve relapsed/refractory patients; 17 were IGHV unmutated. Responses were partial in around 25 patients and complete in 2; after median around 66 months follow-up, approximately 15 stayed in remission and some twelve progressed. The response samples were drawn at a median of 12 months into treatment, with a range of roughly 6 to 40 months. On average, each sample yielded roughly 260,000 productive templates and roughly 95,000 productive rearrangements. Longitudinal samples were obtainable from about 30% of the roughly 90 participants in the trial. Cryopreserved peripheral blood mononuclear cells were collected at three points: before therapy, at response, and at either sustained remission or disease progression. All remission and progressive disease samples were collected while patients were still receiving ibrutinib. Results and caveats for the whole study, not just this receptor: Sustained-remission and progressing patients did not have matched sampling times, and lymph node repertoires were not examined. Clonality rose at ibrutinib response, remained stable during sustained remission, and dropped back toward baseline at progression. Public clonotypes were rare and either contracted or stayed stable during treatment, and the rise in clonality at ibrutinib response reflected the expansion of private clonotypes. Baseline clonality was found to be higher than that of age-matched healthy donors and was strongly correlated with circulating CD8+ T-cell counts.

Relative to germline, V is 4 bases shorter and J is 4 bases shorter, with 19 bases between their ends. The germline V gene gives CDR1 as SNHLY and CDR2 as FYNNEI. From the cysteine up to the phenylalanine, the CDR3 has a length of 16 residues. The read is trimmed to its CDR3 DNA, 48 bases read in frame from base 1. For TCR beta library preparation, roughly 2 micrograms of genomic DNA were isolated from cryopreserved PBMCs. Longitudinal blood samples from CLL patients on ibrutinib monotherapy were analyzed using high-throughput TCR beta sequencing. The patients were enrolled in a single-center, open-label phase 2 trial of ibrutinib monotherapy. About this clone itself: There is no known antigen for this receptor. The record has no base qualities; no much larger clone is one base away.

A MiSeq instrument was used for deep resolution sequencing, which targeted depths ranging from 1 in 1 million up to 1 in 200,000 T cells, with coverage averaging 10x for each clonotype. The immunoSEQ hsTCRB Kit was used to generate the TCR beta libraries. As for the authors' bioinformatics: ImmunoSEQ Data Assistant and ImmunoSEQ Analyzer were used for data analysis, and V, D and J genes were assigned according to IMGT definitions. Clonality, which ranges from 0 to 1, was calculated by subtracting the normalized Shannon entropy of productive rearrangement frequencies from one. Only overrepresented clonotypes making up at least 0.05% of each patient's repertoire were included in the public clonotype analysis. Repertoires from some twelve age-matched healthy donors in immuneACCESS were used as clonality controls. The immuneACCESS repertoire file appears here via TCRdb, limited to in-frame rearrangements. These files lack a portion of the clones; in checked studies, under half of the deficit traces to unresolved V genes, and the cause of the others is not known. The D gene and trimming were derived from the DNA, and the V and J assignments and clone size from that table. The sample table holds approximately 320,000 clones, of which roughly 70% were seen once. Together, the top ten hold roughly 6.7% of the sample.

Here the chain combines TRBV2 and TRBJ2-5, with the D assignment possibly TRBD1 or TRBD2, given 5 matching bases for each. Source: PBMCs, taken after 36 months of ibrutinib treatment. This TCR was recovered from a human donor with chronic lymphocytic leukemia. This receptor carries the CDR3 CASSVEISGLGETQYF. In nucleotide form, the sequence is TGTGCCAGCAGTGTAGAAATTTCGGGGCTCGGAGAGACCCAGTACTTC.